The present entry profiles one TCR beta chain with its context. Its cognate antigen is unknown. The germline gene is not matched at one end of the junction; a read error may be the cause. A second PCR, run for roughly 7 to 11 cycles, used a sample-barcoded 5' primer plus a J-beta primer mix. Each of the cDNA molecules was tagged by a template-switch adaptor with 12 random nucleotides. Each CDR3 protein gets one entry after TCRdb re-called the 5' RACE reads with MiXCR. Of 630,000 or so distinct CDR3 sequences listed, about 30% are singletons. The germline gives CDR1 SGHTA, CDR2 FQGNSA. This CDR3 comprises 15 residues. This record belongs to a study of blood T cells in healthy people across ages. Study at large: Template switching picked up about one barcoded beta molecule for each two T cells. General observations from the study: Bulk PBMC profiling left naive and antigen-experienced comparisons inconclusive. Researchers deemed the diversity estimates from one million T cells underestimates.

V gene TRBV7-2 combines with J gene TRBJ2-7, with D perhaps given as TRBD1 or TRBD2 (7 bases each). Specimen: blood. This receptor was obtained from an elderly woman in good health. In DNA, the CDR3 is TGTGCCGGCAGTCGCAGCAGGGGGAGGGCAGAGACCCAGTATTTC. Its protein is CAGSRSRGRAETQYF. Complete variable domain (other parts from reference TRBV7-2 and TRBJ2-7): GAGVSQSPSNKVTEKGKDVELRCDPISGHTALYWYRQSLGQGLEFLIYFQGNSAPDKSGLPSDRFSAERTGGSVSTLTIQRTQQEDSAVYLCAGSRSRGRAETQYFGPGTRLTVT.